This T cell receptor (beta chain) was documented in a study of OX40 agonist ivuxolimab in advanced cancers. Describing the broader study: The costimulatory receptor OX40 (CD134) was targeted by ivuxolimab, a fully human IgG2 agonistic monoclonal antibody. Intravenous ivuxolimab was administered to patients every 2 weeks at six dose levels: 0.01, 0.1, 0.3, 1.5, 3 and 10 mg/kg. Of the roughly 51 patients in dose escalation, about 20 had hepatocellular carcinoma, approximately 15 had melanoma, 9 had renal cell carcinoma and 9 had head and neck cancer. In the dose-escalation cohort, 82.7% of patients were male, and the mean age was approximately 60 years, with a range of about 20 to 79. Patients were allowed to have had prior anti-PD-1, anti-PD-L1 or anti-CTLA-4 therapy, and roughly 40% of the dose-escalation patients had been treated with checkpoint inhibitors. Partial responses were achieved by three dose-escalation patients, of whom one had hepatocellular carcinoma and two had cutaneous melanoma. Peripheral TCRbeta sequencing was intended to test whether TCR sequence diversity was altered and clonal T-cell expansion was caused by ivuxolimab. The paper reports the monotherapy dose-escalation portion (N of about 50 patients) of the phase I ivuxolimab trial.

Patients with a history of autoimmune disease or receiving systemic immunosuppression were excluded from the trial. Peripheral blood for TCR sequencing was collected from all dose cohorts at baseline, on cycle 4 day 1, and on cycle 7 day 1. Samples came from an open-label, multicenter, first-in-human phase I dose-escalation trial of ivuxolimab. Adults with locally advanced or metastatic head and neck squamous cell, hepatocellular, melanoma or renal cell carcinoma were enrolled in the trial. Before TCR sequencing, CD4+ and CD8+ T cells were separately sorted from peripheral blood. Genomic DNA was isolated from the sorted cells so that the TCRbeta CDR3 region could be sequenced. TCRbeta CDR3 regions were sequenced using the immunoSEQ Assay. TCRdb provides this immuneACCESS table in a form limited to in-frame rearrangements. Some clones are lacking; in checked studies, under half of them reflect an unresolved V gene, and why the rest are absent is not known. This sample is represented by about 98,000 clones; roughly nine tenths of them were singletons. Together, the top ten hold 0.8% to 1% of the sample.

The study at large found these results: Antigen specificity was not determined for the clonally expanded peripheral T cells. Low levels of normalized T-cell clonal expansion were also shown by some nonresponding patients. In the 0.1-3.0 mg/kg groups, partial responders were among the patients with the lowest normalized peripheral clonal expansion, particularly in CD8+ T cells. At doses of 0.1 to 3.0 mg/kg, clonal expansion of both CD4+ and CD8+ T cells in blood was seen between baseline and week 6. On average, CD8+ T cells showed more expanded clones than CD4+ T cells after ivuxolimab.

Trimming at the junction amounts to 0 bases on V and 0 bases on J, and the germline ends lie 17 bases apart. The CDR1 and CDR2 encoded by the germline V gene are MGHRA and YSYEKL. Reading from cysteine to phenylalanine, the CDR3 counts 18 amino acids. Here the CDR3 DNA is all that survives: 54 bases in frame from base 1. About this clone: The antigen it binds to is not known. No much larger clone is present one base from it, and per-base qualities are unavailable.

The starting material was CD4+ or CD8+ T cells sorted from blood, obtained in a trial of the OX40 agonist ivuxolimab. This receptor was taken from an adult with an advanced solid tumor such as melanoma, head and neck, liver or kidney cancer. The rearrangement combines TRBV4-1 with TRBJ1-1; tentative D gene TRBD1, with 5 bases matching. CDR3 region: CASSQDWFRETMNTEAFF. DNA sequence: TGCGCCAGCAGCCAAGATTGGTTCAGGGAGACCATGAACACTGAAGCTTTCTTT.